These 2 T cell receptor beta chains were sequenced from one sample in a study of T cells in Graves' hyperthyroidism and ophthalmopathy. The CDR3 regions of TCR beta were amplified from RNA transcripts. The HTBI primer set was used in a first-round RT-PCR of the TCR CDR3. TCRdb re-called the multiplex PCR reads with MiXCR, one entry per CDR3 protein. The table shows 90,000 to 120,000 distinct CDR3 sequences, with 15% to 20% occurring only once. The source material was blood. Receptors originate from a woman between 50 and 59 years old with Graves' hyperthyroidism.

This clonotype was found many times. The chain couples TRBV27 to TRBJ1-5; D uncertain. Germline loops: CDR1 MNHEY, CDR2 SMNVEV (reference sequence). V was pared by 3 bases and J by 6 bases, with 9 bases between. The CDR3 has 13 amino acids. CDR3 sequence (DNA): TGTGCCAGCAGTTTGGGGATTGGTCAGCCCCAGCATTTT. It is translated as CASSLGIGQPQHF.

In this sample, this clonotype turned up a few times. A read error may be the cause here, since a much bigger clone is one base away. This chain links TRBV29-1 with TRBJ2-5; D might be TRBD2 (6 bases). The CDR3 is made up of 12 amino acids. The ends were cut back, 6 bases at V and 2 bases at J, with 10 bases in the middle. The germline CDR1 and CDR2 sequences are SQVTM and ANQGSEA. The CDR3, as DNA: TGCAGCGTCTTGGGACTGCAAGAGACCCAGTACTTC. Protein sequence: CSVLGLQETQYF.